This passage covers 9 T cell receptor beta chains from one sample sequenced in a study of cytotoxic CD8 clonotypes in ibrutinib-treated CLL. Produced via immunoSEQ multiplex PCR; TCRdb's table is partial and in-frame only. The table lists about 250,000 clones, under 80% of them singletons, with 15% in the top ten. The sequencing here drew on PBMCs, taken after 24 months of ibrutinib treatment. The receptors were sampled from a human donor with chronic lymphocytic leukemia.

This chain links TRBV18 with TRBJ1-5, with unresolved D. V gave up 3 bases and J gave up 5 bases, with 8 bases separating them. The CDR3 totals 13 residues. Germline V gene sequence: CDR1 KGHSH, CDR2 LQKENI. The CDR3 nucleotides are TGTGCCAGCTCACCTTCCATTGATCAGCCCCAGCATTTT. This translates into CASSPSIDQPQHF.

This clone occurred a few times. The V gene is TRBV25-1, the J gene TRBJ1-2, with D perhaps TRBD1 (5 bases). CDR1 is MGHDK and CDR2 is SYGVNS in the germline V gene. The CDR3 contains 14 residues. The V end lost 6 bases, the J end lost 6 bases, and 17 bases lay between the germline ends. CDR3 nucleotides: TGTGCCAGCAGAACCGCGGGGGTCTCGGATGGCTACACCTTC. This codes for CASRTAGVSDGYTF.

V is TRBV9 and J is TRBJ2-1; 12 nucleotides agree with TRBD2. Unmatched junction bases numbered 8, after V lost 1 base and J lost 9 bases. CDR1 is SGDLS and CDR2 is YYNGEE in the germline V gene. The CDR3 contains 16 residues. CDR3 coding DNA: TGTGCCAGCAGCGTAAGGACTAGCGGGACCGTTGGTGAGCAGTTCTTC. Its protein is CASSVRTSGTVGEQFF.

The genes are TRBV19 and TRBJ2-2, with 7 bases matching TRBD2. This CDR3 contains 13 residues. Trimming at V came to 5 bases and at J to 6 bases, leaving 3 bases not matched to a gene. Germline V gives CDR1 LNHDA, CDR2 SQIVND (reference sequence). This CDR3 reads CASSARGAGELFF. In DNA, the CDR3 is TGTGCCAGTAGTGCCCGGGGGGCCGGGGAGCTGTTTTTT.

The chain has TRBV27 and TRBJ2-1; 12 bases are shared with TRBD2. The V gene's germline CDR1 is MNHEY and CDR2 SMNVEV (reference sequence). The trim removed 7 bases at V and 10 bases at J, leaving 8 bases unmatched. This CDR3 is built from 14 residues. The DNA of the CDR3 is TGTGCCAGCATCCTACTAGCGGGAGGCATCGAGCAGTTCTTC. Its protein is CASILLAGGIEQFF.

Here the CDR3 reads CASSPSHSSGNTIYF. The DNA of the CDR3 is TGCGCCAGCAGCCCCTCACATTCCTCTGGAAACACCATATATTTT. This chain links TRBV5-1 with TRBJ1-3; D remains ambiguous. Per germline, CDR1 SGHRS and CDR2 YFSETQ. The ends were cut back, 4 bases at V and 0 bases at J, with 11 bases in the middle. The CDR3 contains 15 residues.

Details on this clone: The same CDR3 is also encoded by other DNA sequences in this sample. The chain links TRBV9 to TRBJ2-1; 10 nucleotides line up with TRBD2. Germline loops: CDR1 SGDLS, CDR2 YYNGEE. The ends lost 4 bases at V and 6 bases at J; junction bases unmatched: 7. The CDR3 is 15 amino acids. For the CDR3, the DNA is TGTGCCAGCAGCCTGGGGCTAGCGGGAGCCAATGAGCAGTTCTTC. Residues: CASSLGLAGANEQFF. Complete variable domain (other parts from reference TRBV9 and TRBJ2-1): DSGVTQTPKHLITATGQRVTLRCSPRSGDLSVYWYQQSLDQGLQFLIQYYNGEERAKGNILERFSAQQFPDLHSELNLSSLELGDSALYFCASSLGLAGANEQFFGPGTRLTVL.

CDR3 loop: CASSLRPITLLYEQYF. CDR3 sequence (DNA): TGTGCCAGCAGTTTACGTCCGATTACCCTACTCTACGAGCAGTACTTC. The chain is built from TRBV27 and TRBJ2-7; D ambiguous. Deletions cut 2 bases from V and 3 bases from J, with 17 bases between. There are 16 residues in the CDR3. The V gene's germline CDR1 is MNHEY and CDR2 SMNVEV (reference sequence).

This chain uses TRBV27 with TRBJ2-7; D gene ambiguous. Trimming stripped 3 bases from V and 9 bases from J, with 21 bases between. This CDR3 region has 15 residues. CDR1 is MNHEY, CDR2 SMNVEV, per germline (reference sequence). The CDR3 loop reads CASSFSSDLSRGQYF. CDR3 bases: TGTGCCAGCAGTTTCTCCTCTGACTTGTCCCGAGGGCAGTACTTC.